This record looks at one T cell receptor beta chain sequence and its context. The entry originates in a study of blood T cell repertoires in COVID-19. CDR1 and CDR2 (germline): SQVTM, ANQGSEA. The length of the CDR3 is 14 residues. V lost 4 bases, J lost 5 bases, and 9 bases stayed unmatched. Methods used by the authors: For nucleated cells, counts were estimated from reference gene primer amplification. Measured with immunoSEQ multiplex PCR; TCRdb has only the in-frame clones, and not every one. For V, J and clone size, that table is used; D and trimming come from the DNA. The data hold around 340,000 clones, with about 88% observed a single time.

The rearrangement links TRBV29-1 to TRBJ1-1; 8 bases match TRBD1. The sequence came from a woman aged 55-70 years with COVID-19, enrolled during active disease. Specimen: peripheral blood. The CDR3 loop is CSVAGQGRGTEAFF. The CDR3 nucleotides read TGCAGCGTTGCCGGACAGGGAAGGGGAACTGAAGCTTTCTTT.